This is a list of T cell receptor beta chains from one sample in a study of shared clonotypes between healthy human individuals. Sequencing was performed with immunoSEQ multiplex PCR; in TCRdb, only in-frame clones are kept and a portion is missing. The data contain roughly 1.5 million clones, approximately 98% of them singletons. Material: naive CD4+ T cells sorted from blood. These receptor sequences come from a young man in good health. CDR3s include the opening cysteine and the closing phenylalanine or tryptophan.

TRBV11-2 CASSLDGAGNTIYF
TRBV7-2 CASSLGIDTEAFF
TRBV5-1 CASSGGTLAYEQYF
TRBV5-1 CASSLQLAGDNEQFF
TRBV5-1 CASSGGQRYEQYF
TRBV7-2 CASSSLVSYF
TRBV5-4 CASSPGVSLSRDGYTF
TRBV5-1 CASSSSGREYGTQYF
TRBV25-1 CASSDGVSSTDTQYF
TRBV28 CASSFGQLNQPQHF
TRBV5-1 CASSPGTGGADTQYF
TRBV2 CASSENTDEQYF
TRBV9 CASSPGLQETQYF
TRBV15 CATSAEIAGDYNEQFF
TRBV14 CASSPGLAGGLIRNNEQFF
TRBV7-8 CASSPVPRGYEQYF
TRBV5-1 CASSSQETEAFF
TRBV29-1 CSVVNPAGGRTDTQYF
TRBV19 CASRLAGGLEQFF
TRBV5-5 CASSLRLAGVTYNEQFF
TRBV5-1 CASSFGTGGVYEQYF
TRBV7-2 CASSPQQATNEKLFF
TRBV10-3 CAISSGRYTDTQYF
TRBV5-1 CASSGTGASTDTQYF
TRBV15 CATRGGGARGYTF
TRBV6-6 CASSFQNTEAFF
TRBV6-5 CASSADPAGHYEQYF